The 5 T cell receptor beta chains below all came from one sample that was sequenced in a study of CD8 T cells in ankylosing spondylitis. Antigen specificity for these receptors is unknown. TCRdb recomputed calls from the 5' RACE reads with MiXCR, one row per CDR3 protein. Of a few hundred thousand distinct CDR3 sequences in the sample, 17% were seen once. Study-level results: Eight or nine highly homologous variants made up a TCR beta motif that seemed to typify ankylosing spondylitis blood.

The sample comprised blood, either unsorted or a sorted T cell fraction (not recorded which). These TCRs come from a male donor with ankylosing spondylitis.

The CDR3 sequence: CASSLEGSPRTDTQYF. CDR3 DNA sequence: TGCGCCAGCAGCCTCGAGGGGTCCCCACGCACAGATACGCAGTATTTT. This chain joins TRBV5-1 and TRBJ2-3; D may be TRBD1 or TRBD2 (5 bases each). Trimming stripped 4 bases from V and 1 base from J, with 16 bases between. The CDR3 contains 16 residues. The V gene's germline CDR1 is SGHRS and CDR2 YFSETQ.

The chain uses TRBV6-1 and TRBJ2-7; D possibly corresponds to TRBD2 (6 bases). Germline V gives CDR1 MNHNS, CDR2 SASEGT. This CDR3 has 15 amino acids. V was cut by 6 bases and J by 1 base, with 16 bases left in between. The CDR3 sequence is CASRFRHRGSYEQYF. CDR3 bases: TGTGCCAGCAGATTCAGACACCGGGGGTCCTACGAGCAGTACTTC.

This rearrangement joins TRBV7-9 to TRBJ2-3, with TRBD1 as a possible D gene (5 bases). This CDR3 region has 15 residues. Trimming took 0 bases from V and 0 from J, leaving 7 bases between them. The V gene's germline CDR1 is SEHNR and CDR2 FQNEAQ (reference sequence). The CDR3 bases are TGTGCCAGCAGCTTAGCAAAGGGGAGCACAGATACGCAGTATTTT. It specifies CASSLAKGSTDTQYF.

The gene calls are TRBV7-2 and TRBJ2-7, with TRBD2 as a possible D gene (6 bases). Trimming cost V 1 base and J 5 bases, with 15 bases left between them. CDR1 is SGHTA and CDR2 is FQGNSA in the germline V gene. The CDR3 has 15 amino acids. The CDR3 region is CASSLEAGGINEQYF. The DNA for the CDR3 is TGTGCCAGCAGCTTAGAGGCAGGAGGGATAAACGAGCAGTACTTC.

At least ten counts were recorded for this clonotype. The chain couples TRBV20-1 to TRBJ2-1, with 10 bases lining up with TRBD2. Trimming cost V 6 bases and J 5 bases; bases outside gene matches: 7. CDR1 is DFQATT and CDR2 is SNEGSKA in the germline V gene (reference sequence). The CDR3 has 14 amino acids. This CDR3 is CSAPQLAGDNEQFF. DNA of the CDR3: TGCAGTGCCCCCCAGCTAGCGGGAGACAATGAGCAGTTCTTC.